These 17 T cell receptor beta chains were all obtained from the same sample, sequenced in a study of T cells after yellow fever vaccination. Each CDR3 protein gets one entry after TCRdb re-called the 5' RACE reads with MiXCR. The sample holds 20,000 to 30,000 distinct CDR3 sequences, about 5.5% seen once. Here the sequenced sample was PBMCs, either bulk or a sorted T-cell subset (CD4+, CD8+, memory, or dextramer-sorted; not recorded which), taken 15 days after the yellow fever booster vaccination. The source of these receptors is a man aged 30 to 39 who received the YFV17D yellow fever vaccine.

The V call is TRBV5-1, the J call TRBJ2-7, with D possibly matching TRBD1 (6 bases). V was pared by 0 bases and J by 2 bases, with 9 bases between. CDR1 SGHRS and CDR2 YFSETQ come from the germline V gene. The CDR3 runs to 14 residues. Here the CDR3 DNA reads TGCGCCAGCAGCTTGGGACAGGAGCCCTACGAGCAGTACTTC. It encodes CASSLGQEPYEQYF.

This clonotype came up many times. The chain recombines TRBV20-1 with TRBJ1-5; possible D gene TRBD1, 5 bases. The CDR3 runs to 13 residues. Germline V lookup: CDR1 DFQATT, CDR2 SNEGSKA (reference sequence). V was cut by 4 bases and J by 3 bases, with 10 bases left in between. CDR3 nucleotide sequence: TGCAGTGCTAAAGAGGGGTCCAATCAGCCCCAGCATTTT. This codes for CSAKEGSNQPQHF.

At least ten counts were recorded for this clonotype. The chain has TRBV12-3 or TRBV12-4 and TRBJ1-1; D is undetermined. Trimming pared 8 bases from V and 4 bases from J, leaving 11 bases between. This CDR3 has 12 residues. As DNA, the CDR3 is TGTGCCAGCGGTGAGAGTGGCACTGAAGCTTTCTTT. This translates into CASGESGTEAFF.

This clonotype was observed at least ten times. The rearrangement links TRBV7-2 to TRBJ2-5; 9 bases align to TRBD2. CDR1 is SGHTA, CDR2 FQGNSA, per germline. The CDR3 spans 17 residues. Germline trimming cut 1 base from V and 3 bases from J; bases unmatched to any gene: 9. CDR3 in DNA: TGTGCCAGCAGCTTAGTTATGTTGCGACTAGCGGAAGAGACCCAGTACTTC. Translated, it gives CASSLVMLRLAEETQYF.

This clonotype was counted ten times or more. The gene calls are TRBV7-2 and TRBJ2-7; 10 positions match TRBD2. Germline CDR1 is SGHTA and CDR2 is FQGNSA. This CDR3 is built from 16 residues. V was clipped by 0 bases and J by 7 bases; unmatched bases: 9. CDR3 protein: CASSLASSGSLGEQYF. CDR3 DNA: TGTGCCAGCAGCTTAGCGTCTAGCGGGAGCCTAGGGGAGCAGTACTTC.

This clonotype was observed at least ten times. This chain links TRBV5-1 with TRBJ2-5, with D perhaps TRBD1 (6 bases). This CDR3 comprises 13 residues. Germline V gene lookup returns CDR1 SGHRS and CDR2 YFSETQ. V lost 3 bases and J lost 2, with 8 bases in between. The CDR3 is CASSSTGQETQYF. The DNA for the CDR3 is TGCGCCAGCAGCTCGACAGGACAAGAGACCCAGTACTTC.

This clonotype is termed medium-sized. The V and J genes are TRBV6-2 or TRBV6-3 and TRBJ2-7; no clear D gene. CDR1 is MNHEY, CDR2 SVGEGT, per germline. V was cut by 6 bases and J by 3 bases, with 6 bases left in between. This CDR3 comprises 11 residues. The DNA of the CDR3 is TGTGCCAGCAGCCCGCTCTACGAGCAGTACTTC. Translated: CASSPLYEQYF.

This clonotype has at least ten counts. J is TRBJ2-7 and V is TRBV6-2 or TRBV6-3; TRBD2 matches 8 bases. The CDR3 length is 14 residues. J lost 1 base, V lost 7 bases, and 6 bases had no gene match. Germline assignment: CDR1 MNHEY and CDR2 SVGEGT. CDR3 bases: TGTGCCAGCACCCCGACTAGCGTGTCCTACGAGCAGTACTTC. Encoded protein: CASTPTSVSYEQYF.

This clonotype was seen at least ten times. This chain uses TRBV10-3 with TRBJ1-1; 10 bases are a match to TRBD1. V was clipped by 5 bases and J by 5 bases; unmatched bases: 5. The CDR3 sequence is 14 residues long. The germline V gene encodes CDR1 ENHRY and CDR2 SYGVKD. CDR3 in amino acids: CAISLDRGLTEAFF. The CDR3 DNA is TGTGCCATCAGTTTAGACAGGGGGCTTACTGAAGCTTTCTTT.

This clonotype was picked up many times. The chain is built from TRBV23-1 and TRBJ2-4, with D possibly called TRBD1 or TRBD2 (5 bases each). TRBV23-1 is marked as an open reading frame, function uncertain. The CDR3 has 16 amino acids. Between the trimmed V and J ends, which lost 0 bases and 2 bases, there was a span of 11 bases. CDR3: CASSQSFRETKNIQYF. DNA for the CDR3: TGCGCCAGCAGTCAATCGTTCAGGGAGACCAAAAACATTCAGTACTTC.

In this sample, this clonotype is medium-sized. V gene TRBV7-9 combines with J gene TRBJ2-1; D might be TRBD1 (6 bases). The germline gives CDR1 SEHNR, CDR2 FQNEAQ (reference sequence). This CDR3 is built from 17 residues. Trimming stripped 3 bases from V and 3 bases from J, with 18 bases between. CDR3 loop: CASSFAKEQGDYNEQFF. In DNA form, the CDR3 reads TGTGCCAGCAGCTTCGCCAAGGAACAGGGAGACTACAATGAGCAGTTCTTC.

There are many counts of this clonotype. This chain links TRBV7-2 with TRBJ1-1; D is ambiguous. Trimming took 5 bases from V and 3 from J, leaving 13 bases between them. The CDR3 is 14 amino acids. Germline V CDR1 and CDR2: SGHTA, FQGNSA. CDR3 region: CASSPLERDTEAFF. For the CDR3, the DNA is TGTGCCAGCAGCCCACTTGAAAGGGACACTGAAGCTTTCTTT.

The sample holds many counts of this clonotype. This chain uses TRBV29-1 with TRBJ2-5, with a possible D match to TRBD2 (6 bases). The CDR3 runs 15 residues. The ends were cut back, 1 base at V and 2 bases at J, with 14 bases in the middle. Looked up from germline, CDR1 is SQVTM and CDR2 is ANQGSEA. CDR3 protein: CSVEGPTGEQETQYF. CDR3 coding DNA: TGCAGCGTTGAAGGCCCGACGGGGGAACAAGAGACCCAGTACTTC.

This clonotype was observed many times. The chain employs TRBV29-1 and TRBJ2-5; tentative D call: TRBD1 (6 bases). The CDR3 is made up of 12 amino acids. Germline CDR1 SQVTM, CDR2 ANQGSEA. V was pared by 6 bases and J by 5 bases, with 13 bases between. The DNA for the CDR3 is TGCAGCGTGAAACAGGGTACCGAGACCCAGTACTTC. This translates into CSVKQGTETQYF.

Comments on this clonotype: This sequence may be a read error, since a much larger clone differs from it by one base. The chain is built from TRBV6-1 and TRBJ1-1; no clear D. CDR1 is MNHNS and CDR2 is SASEGT in the germline V gene. The CDR3 is 14 residues long. Trimming took off 5 bases at V and 5 bases at J, with 15 bases between the two ends. CDR3 residues: CASSITEPKTEAFF. The CDR3 DNA reads as TGTGCCAGCAGTATTACAGAGCCGAAAACTGAAGCTTTCTTT.

In regard to this clonotype: The junction differs from germline at one of its ends, possibly a read error. V gene TRBV7-2 combines with J gene TRBJ2-3; the match to TRBD2 covers 11 bases. CDR1 is SGHTA, CDR2 FQGNSA, per germline. The CDR3 has 16 amino acids. CDR3 DNA sequence: TGTGCCAGCAGCATAGCGGGAGGGCGGAGCACAGATACGCAGTATTTT. Residues: CASSIAGGRSTDTQYF.

This clonotype was recorded many times. The chain uses TRBV6-2 or TRBV6-3 and TRBJ2-1, with unresolved D. Germline CDR1 MNHEY, CDR2 SVGEGT. This CDR3 has 12 residues. V lost 2 bases and J 5 bases, leaving 4 bases between the germline ends. DNA for the CDR3: TGTGCCAGCAGTTACAACGACAATGAGCAGTTCTTC. It translates to CASSYNDNEQFF.